Listed below are T cell receptor beta chains from one sample, sequenced in a study of shared clonotypes between healthy human individuals. Produced via immunoSEQ multiplex PCR; TCRdb's table is partial and in-frame only. The table shows about 2.4 million clones, with approximately 93% occurring only once. Sequencing input: naive CD4+ T cells from PBMCs. These receptors were obtained from a man in his late teens or twenties in good health. Some clones in this sample may be carry-over from other donors' samples. Each CDR3 is given with its conserved first and last residue. The D gene is left open where the match is weak. Part of the rows lack a size; the others show once, few, many or a class for expanded clones.

V gene	D gene	J gene	clone size	CDR3 protein	CDR3 DNA
TRBV6-5	-	TRBJ1-2	-	CASSYSGAYGYTF	TGTGCCAGCAGTTACTCAGGGGCGTATGGCTACACCTTC
TRBV28	-	TRBJ2-7	-	CASRHRARHEQYF	TGTGCCAGCAGGCACCGGGCCCGCCACGAGCAGTACTTC
TRBV10-1	-	TRBJ2-3	once	CASTPAGADLTDTQYF	TGCGCCAGCACCCCCGCGGGTGCGGACCTCACAGATACGCAGTATTTT
TRBV5-1	-	TRBJ2-3	-	CASGRGAAGDTQYF	TGCGCCAGCGGCCGCGGGGCAGCCGGAGATACGCAGTATTTT
TRBV5-1	-	TRBJ2-3	-	CASSKKTESSTDTQYF	TGCGCCAGCAGTAAAAAGACAGAATCTAGCACAGATACGCAGTATTTT
TRBV5-5	-	TRBJ1-5	-	CASSLSPGVNQPQHF	TGTGCCAGCAGCTTGTCTCCGGGGGTCAATCAGCCCCAGCATTTT
TRBV7-8	-	TRBJ1-5	once	CASSLTGDPEVQPQHF	TGTGCCAGCAGCTTAACTGGGGACCCCGAAGTTCAGCCCCAGCATTTT
TRBV5-6	-	TRBJ1-4	-	CASSLRGYNEKLFF	TGTGCCAGCAGCTTGCGCGGTTATAATGAAAAACTGTTTTTT
TRBV6-5	-	TRBJ2-1	-	CASSFLTSSDEQFF	TGTGCCAGCAGTTTCTTGACTAGTAGCGATGAGCAGTTCTTC
TRBV7-9	-	TRBJ1-1	-	CASSRGDNTEAFF	TGTGCCAGCAGTCGGGGGGACAATACTGAAGCTTTCTTT
TRBV15	-	TRBJ2-1	-	CATSRGWGPSSYNEQFF	TGTGCCACCAGCAGAGGGTGGGGTCCAAGCTCCTACAATGAGCAGTTCTTC
TRBV15	-	TRBJ1-3	-	CATSKGNGNTIYF	TGTGCCACCAGCAAGGGGAACGGAAACACCATATATTTT
TRBV27	-	TRBJ1-5	once	CASSPQAGTGQPQHF	TGTGCCAGCAGCCCGCAGGCGGGTACGGGTCAGCCCCAGCATTTT
TRBV27	TRBD1	TRBJ2-5	-	CASGRTDRETQYF	TGTGCCAGCGGACGAACGGACAGGGAGACCCAGTACTTC
TRBV18	TRBD1	TRBJ2-3	-	CASSPSTGQPTDTQYF	TGTGCCAGCTCACCATCTACGGGACAGCCCACAGATACGCAGTATTTT
TRBV7-6	TRBD1	TRBJ2-2	-	CASSLGQGGNTGELFF	TGTGCCAGCAGCTTAGGACAGGGGGGAAACACCGGGGAGCTGTTTTTT
TRBV9	-	TRBJ2-3	-	CASSVGPSDTQYF	TGTGCCAGCAGCGTGGGCCCTTCAGATACGCAGTATTTT
TRBV9	TRBD1	TRBJ2-3	-	CASSVGTGYGTDTQYF	TGTGCCAGCAGCGTAGGGACAGGATACGGCACAGATACGCAGTATTTT
TRBV28	-	TRBJ1-1	few	CATRGQLRALEAFF	TGTGCCACCCGAGGTCAGCTCAGGGCCCTCGAAGCTTTCTTT
TRBV5-8	-	TRBJ1-2	-	CASSLFRVDYGYTF	TGTGCCAGCAGCTTGTTCCGGGTGGACTATGGCTACACCTTC
TRBV11-3	-	TRBJ2-3	-	CASSLAEGTDTQYF	TGTGCCAGCAGCTTAGCGGAGGGCACAGATACGCAGTATTTT
TRBV28	-	TRBJ2-1	-	CASWDSVKLEQFF	TGTGCCAGTTGGGACTCGGTTAAACTTGAGCAGTTCTTC